A single T cell receptor (beta chain) is shown here with its context. This entry belongs to a study of blood T cell repertoires in COVID-19. Overall study: Both acute and convalescent COVID-19 samples were obtained from the United States, Italy and Spain. T cells, B-cell-depleted T cells, or PBMCs provided the cDNA or gDNA that served as material.

Losses at the gene ends were 3 bases for V and 1 base for J; bases not matched to a gene: 5. The CDR3 runs 16 residues. From germline, CDR1 is SGHTA and CDR2 FQGNSA. Authors' methods: The authors estimated nucleated cell counts from reference gene primer amplification. Assay used: immunoSEQ multiplex PCR; TCRdb lists only in-frame clones, some missing. Clone size and V and J calls were adopted from that table, with D and trimming inferred from the DNA. This table has some 110,000 clones, around 83% appearing once. The TCR originated in a middle-aged man with acute or convalescent COVID-19. V gene TRBV7-2 combines with J gene TRBJ1-5; TRBD1 matches 8 bases. Material: peripheral blood. CDR3 nucleotides: TGTGCCAGCAGCTTGCAGGGGGCTGGGAGCAATCAGCCCCAGCATTTT. It encodes CASSLQGAGSNQPQHF.